The clone carrying this T cell receptor (beta chain) was observed a few times. The target antigen is unknown. Investigators reverse transcribed all isolated RNA, so they sequenced expressed TCRB transcripts. Profiled with immunoSEQ multiplex PCR; TCRdb holds only in-frame clones, not every one. The sample contains 860,000 or so clones, 15% to 20% of which appear only once. These data come from a study of beta chain features in type 1 diabetes. General study results and limits: The naive, central memory and Treg TCRB repertoires of patients appeared to be more similar to one another than those of healthy donors.

The length of the CDR3 is 16 residues. Trimming left V 1 base short and J 1 base short, with 10 bases between. The germline gives CDR1 SGHVS, CDR2 FQNEAQ. The material sequenced was naive CD4+ T cells from blood. The receptor was derived from a woman between 18 and 30 years old in good health. This sequence joins TRBV7-8 and TRBJ2-2, with a tentative D call TRBD2 (5 bases). For the CDR3, the DNA is TGTGCCAGCAGCTTAGGAACTAGACTGAACACCGGGGAGCTGTTTTTT. This gives the protein CASSLGTRLNTGELFF.